Presented here are 17 T cell receptor beta chains from one specimen sequenced in a study of CD8 T cells in ankylosing spondylitis. TCRdb re-derived calls from the 5' RACE reads in MiXCR, one entry per CDR3 protein. Of more than 300,000 distinct CDR3 sequences listed, 11% are singletons. Sequencing used blood, either unsorted or a sorted T cell fraction (not recorded which). All receptors come from a female donor with ankylosing spondylitis or in good health (not recorded which).

The chain links TRBV20-1 to TRBJ1-5, with a weak D call TRBD1 (5 bases). Germline CDR1 is DFQATT and CDR2 is SNEGSKA (reference sequence). V gave up 0 bases and J gave up 1 base, with 16 bases separating them. The CDR3 runs 17 residues. The CDR3 bases are TGCAGTGCTAGAGATCATGGGGACCCGCTCAGCAATCAGCCCCAGCATTTT. Its translation: CSARDHGDPLSNQPQHF.

This clonotype occurred many times. The chain combines TRBV12-3 or TRBV12-4 with TRBJ2-1; D call uncertain. This CDR3 contains 11 residues. V lost 6 bases, J lost 12 bases, and 12 bases lay in between. CDR3 in DNA: TGTGCCAGCAGGATAGAGGTTCGGCAGTTCTTC. It specifies CASRIEVRQFF.

This clonotype has ten or more counts. This chain uses TRBV5-1 with TRBJ2-5; D unclear. Trimming pared 5 bases from V and 2 bases from J, leaving 7 bases between. This CDR3 region has 12 residues. Germline V gives CDR1 SGHRS, CDR2 YFSETQ. This CDR3 is CASRMNQETQYF. The CDR3 coding sequence is TGCGCCAGCAGAATGAATCAAGAGACCCAGTACTTC. The whole variable domain, remainder taken from reference TRBV5-1 and TRBJ2-5, is KAGVTQTPRYLIKTRGQQVTLSCSPISGHRSVSWYQQTPGQGLQFLFEYFSETQRNKGNFPGRFSGRQFSNSRSEMNVSTLELGDSALYLCASRMNQETQYFGPGTRLLVL.

This clonotype was picked up many times. The chain joins TRBV20-1 to TRBJ1-5, with D possibly being TRBD1 (6 bases). Looked up from germline, CDR1 is DFQATT and CDR2 is SNEGSKA (reference sequence). V was trimmed by 3 bases and J by 5 bases, leaving 20 bases between them. The CDR3 consists of 16 residues. The CDR3 DNA reads TGCAGTGCTAGGGGTGAAGTCAGGGGACGGGATCAGCCCCAGCATTTT. This codes for CSARGEVRGRDQPQHF.

This clonotype was seen many times. V usage is TRBV12-3 or TRBV12-4 and J usage is TRBJ2-1, with TRBD1 matching 8 bases. The CDR3 length is 14 residues. V was clipped by 1 base and J by 12 bases; unmatched bases: 8. The CDR3 here is CASSLGGTGDSQFF. DNA for the CDR3: TGTGCCAGCAGTTTAGGTGGGACAGGAGATTCGCAGTTCTTC.

This clonotype was detected only a few times. The V and J genes are TRBV5-1 and TRBJ2-2, with TRBD2 matching over 14 bases. The germline gives CDR1 SGHRS, CDR2 YFSETQ. V trimming: 4 bases; J trimming: 3 bases; junction bases outside the gene matches: 8. This CDR3 contains 18 residues. In DNA form, the CDR3 reads TGCGCCAGCAGCCGGAAGACTAGCGGGAGGGCCGACACCGGGGAGCTGTTTTTT. It encodes CASSRKTSGRADTGELFF.

There are many counts of this clonotype. V and J are TRBV7-7 and TRBJ2-1; TRBD2 matches 13 bases. The CDR3 sequence is 18 residues long. Germline trimming cut 2 bases from V and 7 bases from J; bases unmatched to any gene: 11. Germline loops: CDR1 SSHAT, CDR2 FNYEAQ (reference sequence). CDR3 amino acids: CASSLIPPLAGGPNEQFF. The CDR3 DNA reads TGTGCCAGCAGCTTAATACCCCCACTAGCGGGAGGGCCGAATGAGCAGTTCTTC. The full variable domain, rest sourced from reference TRBV7-7 and TRBJ2-1, is GAGVSQSPRYKVTKRGQDVTLRCDPISSHATLYWYQQALGQGPEFLTYFNYEAQPDKSGLPSDRFSAERPEGSISTLTIQRTEQRDSAMYRCASSLIPPLAGGPNEQFFGPGTRLTVL.

This clonotype was found many times. The chain joins TRBV12-3 or TRBV12-4 to TRBJ2-3; TRBD1 agrees at 9 bases. The CDR3 spans 14 residues. J was trimmed by 6 bases and V by 9 bases; bases with no gene match: 10. This CDR3 is CASITGGLADTQYF. For the CDR3, the DNA is TGTGCCAGTATAACAGGGGGCTTGGCGGATACGCAGTATTTT.

This clonotype was counted at least ten times. The chain carries TRBV7-9 and TRBJ1-1; D uncertain. Germline V lookup: CDR1 SEHNR, CDR2 FQNEAQ (reference sequence). The V end lost 5 bases, the J end lost 1 base, and 14 bases lay between the germline ends. CDR3 length equals 15 residues. The CDR3 bases are TGTGCCAGCAGCGCGTCGGGGTCGGGGAACACTGAAGCTTTCTTT. This sequence encodes CASSASGSGNTEAFF.

This clonotype was counted at least ten times. The chain joins TRBV20-1 to TRBJ2-1; TRBD2 agrees at 10 bases. The ends lost 2 bases at V and 4 bases at J; junction bases unmatched: 5. The CDR3 runs to 15 residues. Per the germline V gene, CDR1 is DFQATT and CDR2 is SNEGSKA (reference sequence). CDR3 nucleotide sequence: TGCAGTGCTAGAAGGGGGACTAGCGTGTACAATGAGCAGTTCTTC. Its translation is CSARRGTSVYNEQFF.

This clonotype was found a few times. This rearrangement joins TRBV9 to TRBJ1-5; a weak D match, TRBD1 (6 bases). The germline V and J ends were trimmed by 0 bases and 5 bases, with 12 bases remaining between them. Germline CDR1 reads SGDLS; CDR2 reads YYNGEE. The CDR3 length is 15 residues. DNA of the CDR3: TGTGCCAGCAGCGTAGGGGCAGGGGAGCATCAGCCCCAGCATTTT. It yields the protein CASSVGAGEHQPQHF.

This clonotype was observed many times. The J gene is TRBJ1-2, the V gene TRBV4-2; no firm D call. V was pared by 4 bases and J by 6 bases, with 12 bases between. The CDR3 runs to 13 residues. Germline CDR1 and CDR2: LGHNA and YNFKEQ. The CDR3 DNA is TGTGCCAGCAGCCTTGGACCGCAGGATGGCTACACCTTC. Encoded protein: CASSLGPQDGYTF.

The rearrangement joins TRBV3-1 to TRBJ1-1, with unresolved D. CDR3 size: 13 residues. Trimming removed 0 bases at V and 5 bases at J, with 7 bases between. Germline CDR1 LGHDT, CDR2 YNNKEL (reference sequence). DNA for the CDR3: TGTGCCAGCAGCCAAGATGGCAAGACTGAAGCTTTCTTT. This encodes CASSQDGKTEAFF.

This clonotype was found many times. The CDR3, as DNA: TGTGCCAGCAGCTGGGCTGGACAGCTTGGAGCAACTAATGAAAAACTGTTTTTT. This encodes CASSWAGQLGATNEKLFF. The chain employs TRBV11-2 and TRBJ1-4, with D perhaps matching TRBD1 (6 bases). The CDR3 contains 18 residues. Germline V lookup: CDR1 SGHAT, CDR2 FQNNGV. Trimming removed 4 bases at V and 0 bases at J, with 18 bases between.

This rearrangement joins TRBV7-9 to TRBJ2-4; D call uncertain. CDR3 size: 14 residues. Trimming removed 3 bases from V and 6 bases from J, with 12 bases in between. In germline, CDR1 is SEHNR, CDR2 FQNEAQ (reference sequence). The CDR3 bases are TGTGCCAGCAGCTTGTATGAGCAGCCAAACATTCAGTACTTC. Its translation is CASSLYEQPNIQYF. Full variable domain (outside the CDR3, taken from reference TRBV7-9 and TRBJ2-4): DTGVSQNPRHKITKRGQNVTFRCDPISEHNRLYWYRQTLGQGPEFLTYFQNEAQLEKSRLLSDRFSAERPKGSFSTLEIQRTEQGDSAMYLCASSLYEQPNIQYFGAGTRLSVL.

The table lists this clonotype with many counts. The rearrangement joins TRBV5-6 to TRBJ1-6; D is undetermined. The germline V gene encodes CDR1 SGHDT and CDR2 YYEEEE. The CDR3 totals 13 residues. Trimming stripped 1 base from V and 7 bases from J, with 6 bases between. CDR3 protein: CASSLFGNSPLHF. DNA of the CDR3: TGTGCCAGCAGCTTGTTCGGGAATTCACCCCTCCACTTT.

This clonotype has a count of ten or more. This CDR3 reads CSARTFQEGSPLHF. The CDR3 coding sequence is TGCAGTGCTAGGACTTTCCAAGAAGGTTCACCCCTCCACTTT. The V gene is TRBV20-1, the J gene TRBJ1-6; D uncertain. Germline loops: CDR1 DFQATT, CDR2 SNEGSKA (reference sequence). The V gene lost 3 bases and the J gene lost 9 bases, with 15 bases spanning the gap. The CDR3 contains 14 residues.